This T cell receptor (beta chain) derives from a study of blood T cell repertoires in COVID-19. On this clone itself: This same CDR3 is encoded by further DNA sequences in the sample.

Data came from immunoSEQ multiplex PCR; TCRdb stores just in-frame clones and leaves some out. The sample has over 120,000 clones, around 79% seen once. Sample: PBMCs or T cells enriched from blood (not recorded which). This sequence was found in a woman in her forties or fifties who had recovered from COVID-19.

This chain's CDR3 is CASSVGQGGNQPQHF. The CDR3 DNA is TGTGCCAGCAGCGTCGGACAGGGTGGCAATCAGCCCCAGCATTTT. The rearrangement joins TRBV9 to TRBJ1-5; TRBD1 matches 8 bases. Germline V lookup: CDR1 SGDLS, CDR2 YYNGEE. V lost 2 bases, J lost 2 bases, and 3 bases stayed unmatched. The CDR3 covers 15 residues.